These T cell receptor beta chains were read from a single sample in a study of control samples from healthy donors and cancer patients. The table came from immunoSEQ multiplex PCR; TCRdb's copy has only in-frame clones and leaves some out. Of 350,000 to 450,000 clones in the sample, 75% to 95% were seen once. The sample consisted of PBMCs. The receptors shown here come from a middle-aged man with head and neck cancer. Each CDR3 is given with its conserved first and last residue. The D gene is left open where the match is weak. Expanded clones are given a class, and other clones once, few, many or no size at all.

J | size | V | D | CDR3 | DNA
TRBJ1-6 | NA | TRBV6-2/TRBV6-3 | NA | CASSLLDLSNSPLHF | TGTGCCAGCAGTTTATTAGACCTTTCGAATTCACCCCTCCACTTT
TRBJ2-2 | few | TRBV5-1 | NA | CASSLEGKSSGELFF | TGCGCCAGCAGCTTAGAGGGTAAATCATCCGGGGAGCTGTTTTTT
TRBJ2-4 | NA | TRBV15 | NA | CATSDPGYMGTKNIQYF | TGTGCCACCAGCGATCCAGGGTATATGGGAACCAAAAACATTCAGTACTTC
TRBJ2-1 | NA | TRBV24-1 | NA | CATSDFTDNEQFF | TGTGCCACCAGTGATTTTACAGACAATGAGCAGTTCTTC
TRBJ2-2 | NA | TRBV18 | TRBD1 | CASSPSGQGNTGELFF | TGTGCCAGCTCACCAAGTGGACAGGGGAACACCGGGGAGCTGTTTTTT
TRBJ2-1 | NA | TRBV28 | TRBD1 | CASSLRDRDVGNEQFF | TGTGCCAGCAGTTTGCGTGACAGGGACGTTGGGAATGAGCAGTTCTTC
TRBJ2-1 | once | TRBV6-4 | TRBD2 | CASSDIAGALEQFF | TGTGCCAGCAGTGACATAGCGGGAGCTCTTGAGCAGTTCTTC
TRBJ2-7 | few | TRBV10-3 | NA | CAISESVGEQYF | TGTGCCATCAGTGAGTCTGTCGGCGAGCAGTACTTC
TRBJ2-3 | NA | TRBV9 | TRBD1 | CASSRYGQGTDTQYF | TGTGCCAGCAGCCGTTATGGACAGGGCACAGATACGCAGTATTTT
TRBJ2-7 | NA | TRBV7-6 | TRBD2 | CASSLVSRTSGRMTRGYEQYF | TGTGCCAGCAGCTTAGTATCAAGGACTAGCGGGAGAATGACTCGGGGCTACGAGCAGTACTTC
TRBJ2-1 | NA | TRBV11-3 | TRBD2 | CASSRQAGVSYNEQFF | TGTGCCAGCAGCCGCCAAGCGGGGGTCTCCTACAATGAGCAGTTCTTC
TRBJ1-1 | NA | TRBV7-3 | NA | CASSLVGTKDTEAFF | TGTGCCAGCAGCTTAGTTGGGACAAAGGACACTGAAGCTTTCTTT
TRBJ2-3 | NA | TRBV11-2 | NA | CASSSSGTSTDTQYF | TGTGCCAGCAGCTCGTCAGGGACTAGCACAGATACGCAGTATTTT
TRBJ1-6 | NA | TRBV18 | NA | CASSKNYYRAVIFESPLHF | TGTGCCAGCTCAAAAAACTATTACCGGGCCGTAATTTTTGAGTCACCCCTCCACTTT
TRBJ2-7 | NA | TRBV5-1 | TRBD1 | CASSWDRGTYEQYF | TGCGCCAGCAGCTGGGACAGGGGGACCTACGAGCAGTACTTC
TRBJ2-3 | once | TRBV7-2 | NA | CASSLALGRTDTQYF | TGTGCCAGCAGCTTAGCGCTGGGGCGCACAGATACGCAGTATTTT
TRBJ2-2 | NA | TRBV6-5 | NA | CASRGVGDTGELFF | TGTGCCAGCAGGGGCGTAGGGGACACCGGGGAGCTGTTTTTT
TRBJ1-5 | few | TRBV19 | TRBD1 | CASRPGQGNQPQHF | TGTGCCAGTAGGCCCGGACAGGGGAATCAGCCCCAGCATTTT
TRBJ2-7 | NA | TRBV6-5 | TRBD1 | CASRAVWTGNNEQYF | TGTGCCAGCAGGGCCGTCTGGACAGGGAATAACGAGCAGTACTTC
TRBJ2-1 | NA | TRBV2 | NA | CASSAGDGNYNEQFF | TGTGCCAGCAGTGCCGGTGACGGAAACTACAATGAGCAGTTCTTC
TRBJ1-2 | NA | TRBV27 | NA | CASSRDLGYGYTF | TGTGCCAGCAGTCGGGATCTAGGCTATGGCTACACCTTC
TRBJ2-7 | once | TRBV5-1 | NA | CASGSGPGGIPPGTYEQYF | TGCGCCAGCGGTTCCGGACCCGGCGGAATACCACCAGGGACATACGAGCAGTACTTC